This T cell receptor (beta chain) derives from a study of blood T cell repertoires in COVID-19. About the study: Specimens from acute and convalescent COVID-19 originated in the United States, Italy and Spain. PBMCs, B-cell-depleted T cells, or T cells were the source of the cDNA or gDNA that made up the material.

TCRdb's table, derived via immunoSEQ multiplex PCR, lists solely in-frame clones and lacks some. The table has about 36,000 clones, less than 95% seen once. V lost 6 bases and J lost 1, with 14 bases in between. The CDR3 runs to 15 residues. Per germline, CDR1 MDHEN and CDR2 SYDVKM. The source is a human donor in a cohort sampled during active COVID-19. The sample consisted of peripheral blood. This sequence joins TRBV28 and TRBJ2-3; the D gene is possibly TRBD1 (7 bases). DNA for the CDR3: TGTGCCAGCAGCCTAGGGGGCGGGGGCACAGATACGCAGTATTTT. Protein: CASSLGGGGTDTQYF.